This T cell receptor beta chain is drawn from a study of siplizumab effects on memory and regulatory T cells (dated by TCRdb to between 2018 and 2021). Background on the whole study: The effect of the anti-CD2 antibody siplizumab on alloreactive T-cell subsets was examined in allogeneic mixed lymphocyte reactions constructed from human PBMCs.

The full study reports these points: Of the alloreactive CD4+ clones that could be mapped, the Treg-derived share averaged approximately 69% with siplizumab compared with around 25% in control reactions. Greater diversity appeared to be present in unstimulated naive T cells than in memory T cells, and a substantial contribution to the alloresponse seemed to be made by naive cells. Because sequences below about 10^-5 frequency were poorly captured, only a minor fraction of alloreactive clones could be mapped to unstimulated subsets. No functional confirmation was obtained for the suppressive function of proliferating Tregs from siplizumab cultures. For roughly 75-97% of proliferating CD4+ or CD8+ clones, no naive or memory phenotype could be assigned. The cumulative frequency of alloreactive sequences that could be traced back to unstimulated CD4+ memory T cells was significantly reduced by siplizumab.

Libraries were constructed by the immunoSEQ multiplex PCR assay. The deep sequencing platform assayed approximately 10^5 TCR templates per sample. Genomic DNA extracted from sorted T cells was used for TCRbeta CDR3 sequencing. Under the source paper's analysis protocol: Clonal analysis of TCRbeta CDR3 data was done in the R programming language. Unstimulated samples were compared with post-reaction CFSE-low samples to define alloreactive CD4+ and CD8+ clones. By matching sequences to the repertoires of sorted unstimulated Treg and non-Treg cells, each alloreactive CD4+ clone was assigned a regulatory or non-regulatory origin. The clones in this table, taken by TCRdb from immuneACCESS, are in-frame only. Not every clone is retained; where verified, under half of the shortfall comes from an unresolved V gene, and the cause of the rest is unknown. Clone size and V and J calls were adopted from that table, with D and trimming inferred from the DNA. This sample holds roughly 50,000 clones; 93% were observed only once. Clones ranked in the top ten supply roughly 15% of the sample.

Taken from cysteine to phenylalanine, the CDR3 has 14 residues. Only the CDR3 portion is preserved as DNA: 42 bases, with reading frame beginning at the first base. CDR1 is given as MNHEY and CDR2 as SMNVEV, both from the germline V gene (reference sequence). Deletion took 4 bases off V and 9 bases off J, with a span of 16 bases between the germline ends. TCRbeta CDR3 sequencing was performed on sorted unstimulated T cells and on proliferating T cells recovered from mixed lymphocyte reactions. Fresh whole blood from about ten HLA-typed healthy donors served as the source for isolating PBMCs. This clone is labeled large (0.1 to 1%). Its antigen target is currently unknown. One base away there is no much larger clone; base qualities are not given.

This TCR derives from a human donor in good health. Sequences were obtained from CD8+ T cells sorted from blood. The V gene is TRBV27 and the J gene is TRBJ1-5, and TRBD1 may be the D gene, going by 5 matching bases. The DNA sequence follows: TGTGCCAGCAGTTCCGGGGCGGAGCACACGCCCCAGCATTTT. It translates to CASSSGAEHTPQHF.